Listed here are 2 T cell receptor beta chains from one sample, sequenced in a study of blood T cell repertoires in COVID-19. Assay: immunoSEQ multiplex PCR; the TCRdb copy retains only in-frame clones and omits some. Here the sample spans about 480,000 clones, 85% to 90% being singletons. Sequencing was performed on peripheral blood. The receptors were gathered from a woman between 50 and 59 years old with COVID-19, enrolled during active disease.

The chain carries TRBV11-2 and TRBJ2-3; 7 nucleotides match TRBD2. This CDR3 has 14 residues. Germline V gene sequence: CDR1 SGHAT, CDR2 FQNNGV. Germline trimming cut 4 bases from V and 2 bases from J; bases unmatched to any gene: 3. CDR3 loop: CASSSSGFTDTQYF. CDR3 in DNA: TGTGCCAGCAGCTCTAGCGGATTCACAGATACGCAGTATTTT. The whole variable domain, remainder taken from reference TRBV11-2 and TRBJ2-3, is EAGVAQSPRYKIIEKRQSVAFWCNPISGHATLYWYQQILGQGPKLLIQFQNNGVVDDSQLPKDRFSAERLKGVDSTLKIQPAKLEDSAVYLCASSSSGFTDTQYFGPGTRLTVL.

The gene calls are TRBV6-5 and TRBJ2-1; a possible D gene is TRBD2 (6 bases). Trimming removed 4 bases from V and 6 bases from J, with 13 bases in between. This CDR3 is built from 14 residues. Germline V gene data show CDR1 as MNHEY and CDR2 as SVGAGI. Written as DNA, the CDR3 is TGTGCCAGCAGTTCCTGGGACTGGCGCAATGAGCAGTTCTTC. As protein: CASSSWDWRNEQFF.